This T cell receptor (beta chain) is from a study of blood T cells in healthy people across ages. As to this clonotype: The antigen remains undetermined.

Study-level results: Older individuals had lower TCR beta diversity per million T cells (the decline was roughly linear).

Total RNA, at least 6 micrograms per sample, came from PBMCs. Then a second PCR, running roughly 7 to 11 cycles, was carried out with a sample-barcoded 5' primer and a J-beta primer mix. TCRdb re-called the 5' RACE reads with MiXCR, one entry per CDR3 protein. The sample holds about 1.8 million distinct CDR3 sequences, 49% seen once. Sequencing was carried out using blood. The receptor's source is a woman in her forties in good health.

CDR3: CASSFLGSSGGNNEQFF. The CDR3, as DNA: TGTGCCAGCAGTTTTCTGGGTTCTAGCGGGGGGAACAATGAGCAGTTCTTC. This chain uses TRBV6-2 or TRBV6-3 with TRBJ2-1, with TRBD2 matching 11 bases. Germline loops: CDR1 MNHEY, CDR2 SVGEGT. The length of the CDR3 is 17 residues. Trimming took 4 bases from V and 5 from J; bases not matched to a gene: 10.